The clone carrying this TCR beta chain was seen just once. The trim removed 0 bases at V and 0 bases at J, leaving 7 bases unmatched. The CDR3 has 17 residues. Germline lookup yields CDR1 SGDLS and CDR2 YYNGEE. The authors' processing: The authors estimated nucleated cell counts from reference gene primer amplification. Method: immunoSEQ multiplex PCR; TCRdb's copy keeps in-frame clones and lacks some. That table gives V, J and clone size, and the DNA gave D and trimming. Among 350,000 or so clones, almost 90% were seen once, and the ten largest hold 6.5%. The sample belongs to a study of blood T cell repertoires in COVID-19. Across the whole study: Spain, Italy and the United States supplied samples that represented acute and convalescent COVID-19. Sources were T cells, B-cell-depleted T cells, or PBMCs; the material itself was cDNA or gDNA.

Sequenced input: peripheral blood. The chain has TRBV9 and TRBJ2-3; TRBD2 aligns across 7 bases. This TCR was sampled from a man between 18 and 29 years old with active or convalescent COVID-19. CDR3 in DNA: TGTGCCAGCAGCGTAGACCGCAGCGGGACTAGCACAGATACGCAGTATTTT. Its translation: CASSVDRSGTSTDTQYF.